These 24 T cell receptor beta chains share one sample of origin, sequenced in a study of T cell responses to AZD1222 COVID-19 vaccine (dated by TCRdb to about 2021). Library preparation employed the immunoSEQ multiplex PCR assay. TCRdb took this table from immuneACCESS and kept in-frame rearrangements with V and J called. Such tables lack part of the clones; where checked against another copy, unresolved V genes explain under half of the gap, and the rest is unexplained. This sample comprises 110,000 to 150,000 clones, about 92% of them detected only once. The ten top clones hold around 12% of the sample. Per the publication, the time point label means: sample from adult after SARS-CoV-2 infection, after symptom onset. The starting material was peripheral blood, obtained after recovery from COVID-19. The receptors derive from an adult who had recovered from COVID-19.

This CDR3 reads CASSTNRGDTGELFF. The CDR3 DNA is TGTGCCAGCAGCACAAACAGGGGCGACACCGGGGAGCTGTTTTTT. This rearrangement joins TRBV11-3 to TRBJ2-2; 7 bases align to TRBD1. V trimming: 5 bases; J trimming: 3 bases; junction bases outside the gene matches: 6. The CDR3 totals 15 residues. CDR1 SGHNT and CDR2 YENEEA come from the germline V gene.

CDR3 loop: CASSQEAWTGRFMNTEAFF. In DNA form, the CDR3 reads TGTGCCAGCAGCCAAGAGGCTTGGACAGGTAGGTTCATGAACACTGAAGCTTTCTTT. The chain couples TRBV3-1 (or the pseudogene TRBV3-2) to TRBJ1-1; 7 bases align to TRBD1. Germline CDR1 LGHDT, CDR2 YNNKEL (reference sequence). Trimming removed 0 bases from V and 0 bases from J; junction bases left unmatched: 13. The CDR3 spans 19 residues.

DNA of the CDR3: TGTGCCATCAGTGCTGACAGAAAAGCGGGGCAAGAGACCCAGTACTTC. This codes for CAISADRKAGQETQYF. This rearrangement joins TRBV10-3 to TRBJ2-5; 7 bases are shared with TRBD2. Per the germline V gene, CDR1 is ENHRY and CDR2 is SYGVKD. CDR3 length: 16 amino acids. The junction had 10 bases not matched to a gene; V was cut back by 4 bases and J by 2 bases.

The chain joins TRBV10-1 to TRBJ2-5; D perhaps matches TRBD2 (6 bases). Germline assignment: CDR1 WNHNN and CDR2 SYGVQD (reference sequence). Between the trimmed V and J ends, which lost 3 bases and 3 bases, there was a span of 14 bases. This CDR3 has 15 residues. CDR3 residues: CASSETSSAKETQYF. CDR3 DNA sequence: TGCGCCAGCAGTGAAACGTCTAGCGCCAAAGAGACCCAGTACTTC.

The V gene is TRBV10-2, the J gene TRBJ2-7; D is tentatively TRBD1 or TRBD2 (6 bases each). The CDR3 sequence is 15 residues long. The V gene's germline CDR1 is WSHSY and CDR2 SAAADI. V was pared by 2 bases and J by 3 bases, with 14 bases between. CDR3 sequence reads: CASSESSGGGYEQYF. The CDR3 nucleotides read TGCGCCAGCAGTGAGAGTAGCGGAGGGGGCTACGAGCAGTACTTC.

V usage is TRBV6-5 and J usage is TRBJ1-5; 7 bases agree with TRBD1. The germline V gene encodes CDR1 MNHEY and CDR2 SVGAGI. The CDR3 has 14 residues. Germline trimming cut 6 bases from V and 3 bases from J; bases unmatched to any gene: 5. CDR3: CASRRQGNNQPQHF. The CDR3 DNA is TGTGCCAGCAGGCGACAGGGTAACAATCAGCCCCAGCATTTT.

This clone was seen a handful of times. The rearrangement joins TRBV10-3 to TRBJ2-7; 7 bases are a match to TRBD1. The ends lost 3 bases at V and 4 bases at J; junction bases unmatched: 9. The CDR3 runs to 15 residues. Germline-derived CDR1 and CDR2 are ENHRY and SYGVKD. The CDR3 loop is CAISDPGTAKYEQYF. CDR3 DNA: TGTGCCATCAGTGATCCCGGGACAGCCAAATACGAGCAGTACTTC.

This rearrangement joins TRBV28 to TRBJ1-1; no firm D call. V was cut by 4 bases and J by 4 bases, with 7 bases left in between. This CDR3 has 12 amino acids. Germline lookup yields CDR1 MDHEN and CDR2 SYDVKM. The CDR3 DNA is TGTGCCAGCAGTTCTGTCCGCACTGAAGCTTTCTTT. Translated: CASSSVRTEAFF.

The V call is TRBV10-3, the J call TRBJ2-5; D gene unclear. Germline CDR1 reads ENHRY; CDR2 reads SYGVKD. CDR3 length: 12 residues. Trimming took 5 bases from V and 4 from J, leaving 8 bases between them. This chain's CDR3 is CAISFWGETQYF. The DNA of the CDR3 is TGTGCCATCAGTTTCTGGGGAGAGACCCAGTACTTC.

The chain recombines TRBV30 with TRBJ2-2; 7 nucleotides agree with TRBD1. Germline assignment: CDR1 GTSNPN and CDR2 SVGIG (reference sequence). CDR3 length equals 13 residues. J lost 1 base, V lost 5 bases, and 1 base had no gene match. Here the CDR3 DNA reads TGTGCCTGGGGGACAGTGAACACCGGGGAGCTGTTTTTT. Translation gives CAWGTVNTGELFF.

This rearrangement joins TRBV5-1 to TRBJ1-6; unclear D gene. This CDR3 comprises 14 residues. Trimming took 1 base from V and 5 from J, leaving 7 bases between them. The germline V gene encodes CDR1 SGHRS and CDR2 YFSETQ. The chain's CDR3 is CASSLIPDNSPLHF. CDR3 sequence (DNA): TGCGCCAGCAGCTTGATTCCGGATAATTCACCCCTCCACTTT.

This clone was detected only once. The chain links TRBV27 to TRBJ2-5; D gene unclear. This CDR3 has 16 residues. CDR1 is MNHEY, CDR2 SMNVEV, per germline (reference sequence). Trimming removed 0 bases from V and 7 bases from J, with 18 bases in between. CDR3 sequence (DNA): TGTGCCAGCAGTTTATCTTCCCGACTCCCTCTGGGGACCCAGTACTTC. Translated, it gives CASSLSSRLPLGTQYF.

V and J are TRBV6-5 and TRBJ2-1, with 8 bases fitting TRBD2. Germline CDR1 MNHEY, CDR2 SVGAGI. This CDR3 comprises 15 residues. V shed 5 bases and J 2 bases; nucleotides not matched to a gene: 5. The DNA for the CDR3 is TGTGCCAGCAGTCGGATGGGACTAGCCTACAATGAGCAGTTCTTC. This gives the protein CASSRMGLAYNEQFF.

The chain links TRBV10-3 to TRBJ1-1, with D tentatively TRBD1 (5 bases). V was cut by 4 bases and J by 0 bases, with 12 bases left in between. This CDR3 is built from 15 residues. The germline V gene has CDR1 ENHRY and CDR2 SYGVKD. CDR3 DNA sequence: TGTGCCATCAGTGGAGAGGGGAGGGTGAACACTGAAGCTTTCTTT. Translating gives CAISGEGRVNTEAFF.

The rearrangement links TRBV12-3 or TRBV12-4 to TRBJ2-5; 7 bases line up with TRBD2. The V gene end was trimmed by 5 bases and the J gene end by 3 bases; junction bases not matched to a gene: 3. The CDR3 is 13 residues long. The CDR3 reads CASSILAEETQYF. The CDR3 DNA reads TGTGCCAGCAGTATCCTAGCGGAAGAGACCCAGTACTTC.

The J gene is TRBJ2-2, the V gene TRBV29-1, with a tentative D call TRBD1 (5 bases). Trimming stripped 3 bases from V and 0 bases from J, with 5 bases between. The CDR3 has 13 residues. Germline-derived CDR1 and CDR2 are SQVTM and ANQGSEA. CDR3 residues: CSVDRANTGELFF. CDR3 coding DNA: TGCAGCGTTGACAGGGCGAACACCGGGGAGCTGTTTTTT.

This rearrangement joins TRBV6-5 to TRBJ1-6; weak D call: TRBD1 (6 bases). V was cut by 6 bases and J by 7 bases, with 10 bases left in between. The CDR3 length is 13 residues. Germline CDR1 reads MNHEY; CDR2 reads SVGAGI. In DNA form, the CDR3 reads TGTGCCAGCAGGGCAGGGGTAAATTCACCCCTCCACTTT. This translates into CASRAGVNSPLHF.

This CDR3 is CASRASGSSNQPQHF. The CDR3 nucleotides read TGTGCCAGCAGGGCGTCCGGGTCTAGCAATCAGCCCCAGCATTTT. The J gene is TRBJ1-5, the V gene TRBV6-5; D is uncertain. V was cut by 6 bases and J by 0 bases, with 12 bases left in between. The CDR3 length is 15 residues. The germline gives CDR1 MNHEY, CDR2 SVGAGI.

The chain links TRBV7-3 to TRBJ2-2; D not resolved. Germline assignment: CDR1 SGHTA and CDR2 FQGTGA. The CDR3 has 14 residues. V was shortened by 10 bases and J by 4 bases, with 16 bases between the two germline ends. Written as DNA, the CDR3 is TGTGCCACCCGGAAACAAGGACCCACCGGGGAGCTGTTTTTT. Translation: CATRKQGPTGELFF.

Details on this clone: A junction end diverges from the germline sequence, so it may reflect a read error. The rearrangement links TRBV3-1 (or the pseudogene TRBV3-2) to TRBJ2-5; possible D gene TRBD1, 5 bases. Germline V gene data show CDR1 as LGHDT and CDR2 as YNNKEL (reference sequence). The length of the CDR3 is 13 residues. CDR3 sequence reads: CASSQDLGAYWNF. CDR3 nucleotide sequence: TGTGCCAGCAGCCAAGATCTAGGGGCTTATTGGAACTTC.

This clone came up a few times. The V call is TRBV18, the J call TRBJ1-2; 7 positions match TRBD1. The CDR3 contains 14 residues. Germline V gene sequence: CDR1 KGHSH, CDR2 LQKENI. V gave up 9 bases and J gave up 4 bases; unmatched junction bases: 11. For the CDR3, the DNA is TGTGCCAGTTCAAAGGGGGCGCAGAGCTATGGCTACACCTTC. It yields the protein CASSKGAQSYGYTF. Supplemented by reference TRBV18 and TRBJ1-2, the full variable domain reads NAGVMQNPRHLVRRRGQEARLRCSPMKGHSHVYWYRQLPEEGLKFMVYLQKENIIDESGMPKERFSAEFPKEGPSILRIQQVVRGDSAAYFCASSKGAQSYGYTFGSGTRLTVV.

The chain employs TRBV9 and TRBJ1-1; D gene unclear. The ends were cut back, 1 base at V and 1 base at J, with 5 bases in the middle. This CDR3 has 13 residues. Per the germline V gene, CDR1 is SGDLS and CDR2 is YYNGEE. For the CDR3, the DNA is TGTGCCAGCAGCGTACGACAGAACACTGAAGCTTTCTTT. This sequence encodes CASSVRQNTEAFF.

CDR3 region: CASSQDQNSLSSYNEQFF. The CDR3 nucleotides read TGTGCCAGCAGCCAAGATCAAAACTCCCTCTCTTCCTACAATGAGCAGTTCTTC. This chain joins TRBV3-1 (or the pseudogene TRBV3-2) and TRBJ2-1; D gene ambiguous. Germline V gene data show CDR1 as LGHDT and CDR2 as YNNKEL (reference sequence). V lost 0 bases and J 1 base, leaving 16 bases between the germline ends. The CDR3 is 18 amino acids.

The V gene is TRBV6-5, the J gene TRBJ1-1; D is unresolved. Germline V lookup: CDR1 MNHEY, CDR2 SVGAGI. The CDR3 spans 15 residues. Trimming left V 0 bases short and J 0 bases short, with 8 bases between. The DNA for the CDR3 is TGTGCCAGCAGTTACTCGGCCGGTATGAACACTGAAGCTTTCTTT. Translating gives CASSYSAGMNTEAFF.